This T cell receptor (beta chain) was identified during a study of cytomegalovirus exposure and HLA in healthy donors. PCR involved 60 Vbeta and 13 Jbeta primers. Repertoires were generated with immunoSEQ multiplex PCR, while TCRdb's copy carries only in-frame clones and drops some. The table includes around 140,000 clones, almost 85% detected once. In germline, CDR1 is MNHEY, CDR2 SMNVEV (reference sequence). Losses at the gene ends were 3 bases for V and 3 bases for J; bases not matched to a gene: 5. This CDR3 has 14 amino acids. The material sequenced was PBMCs. The receptor's source is a woman aged 55-69 years in good health and CMV-seropositive. V and J are TRBV27 and TRBJ2-7; TRBD2 aligns across 7 bases. CDR3 nucleotides: TGTGCCAGCAGTTTGACGGCGGGGGTCTACGAGCAGTACTTC. Translation: CASSLTAGVYEQYF.